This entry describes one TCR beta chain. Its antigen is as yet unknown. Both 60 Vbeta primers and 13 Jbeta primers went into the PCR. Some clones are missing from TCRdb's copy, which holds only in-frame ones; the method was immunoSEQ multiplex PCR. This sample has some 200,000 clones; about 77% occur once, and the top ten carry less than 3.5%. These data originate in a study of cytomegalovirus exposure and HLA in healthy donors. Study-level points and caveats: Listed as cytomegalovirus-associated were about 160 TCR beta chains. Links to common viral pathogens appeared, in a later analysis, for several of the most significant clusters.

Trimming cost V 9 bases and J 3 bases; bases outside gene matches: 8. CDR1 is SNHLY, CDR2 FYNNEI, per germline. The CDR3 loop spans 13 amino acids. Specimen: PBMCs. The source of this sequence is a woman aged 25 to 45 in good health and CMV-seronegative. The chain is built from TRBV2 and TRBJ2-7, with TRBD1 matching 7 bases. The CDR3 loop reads CASRTGLGYEQYF. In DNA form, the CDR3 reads TGTGCCAGTCGGACAGGTCTTGGCTACGAGCAGTACTTC.